This TCR beta chain was sequenced during a study of CD8 T cells in Susac syndrome. Peripheral blood CD8+ and CD4+ T cells were profiled by TCR beta sequencing. TEMRA cells were FACS-enriched and CD8+ and CD4+ T cells negatively isolated. Random hexamers were used to reverse transcribe an amount of roughly 0.5 to 1 ug RNA. The amplification used immunoSEQ multiplex PCR on TCR beta CDR3; it spanned 54 Vbeta and 13 Jbeta. Via MiXCR, TCRdb re-called the immunoSEQ multiplex PCR reads, giving one row per CDR3 protein. The sample holds 150,000 to 200,000 distinct CDR3 sequences, 90% to 95% seen once. This CDR3 region has 14 residues. Germline CDR1 is SGHTA and CDR2 is FQGNSA. V lost 1 base and J 0 bases, leaving 1 base between the germline ends.

The specimen was CD4+ T cells from PBMCs. The TCR comes from a human donor in good health. J is TRBJ2-6 and V is TRBV7-2, with D unclear. The CDR3 protein is CASSLGSGANVLTF. CDR3 DNA sequence: TGTGCCAGCAGCTTAGGCTCTGGGGCCAACGTCCTGACTTTC.